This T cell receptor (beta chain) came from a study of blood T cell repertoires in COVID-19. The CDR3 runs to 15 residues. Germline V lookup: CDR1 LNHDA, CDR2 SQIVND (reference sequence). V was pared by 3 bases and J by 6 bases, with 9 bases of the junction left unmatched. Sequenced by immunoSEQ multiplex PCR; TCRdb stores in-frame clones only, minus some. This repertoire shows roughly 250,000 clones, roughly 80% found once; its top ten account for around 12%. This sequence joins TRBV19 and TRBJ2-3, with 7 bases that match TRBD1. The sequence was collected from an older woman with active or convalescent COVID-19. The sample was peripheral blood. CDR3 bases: TGTGCCAGTAGTATGTGGGGACAGTTCAGCGATACGCAGTATTTT. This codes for CASSMWGQFSDTQYF.